Only one count was recorded for the clone carrying this T cell receptor beta chain. Its target is not known. TCR beta VDJ and CDR3 profiles were obtained from a genomic DNA template. TCRdb re-analysed the reads in MiXCR, keeping a single row per CDR3 protein. The sample lists about 160,000 distinct CDR3 sequences; about 70% were seen once. J gave up 2 bases and V 7 bases, and 4 bases lay outside the gene matches. CDR1 is LNHDA and CDR2 is SQIVND in the germline V gene (reference sequence). The CDR3 sequence is 15 residues long. This sample is part of a study of CD8+CD57+ T cells in acquired aplastic anemia. For the study at large: The mean DNA yield obtained from sorted CD4+ and CD8+ cells came to approximately 3 ug.

Findings and limits, study-wide: Patients and controls shared roughly 28 CD8+ CDR3 sequences, which appeared highly expressed in patients and within their immunodominant clones.

Sequencing was done on patients that had shown CD8+CD57+ cell expansion by flow cytometry. This receptor was identified in a human donor with aplastic anemia. The sequenced sample consisted of sorted CD4+, CD8+, or CD8+CD57+ T cells (not recorded which) from PBMCs. The chain employs TRBV19 and TRBJ2-7, with 14 bases fitting TRBD2. The CDR3 loop is CASKRTSGGTYEQYF. CDR3 in DNA: TGTGCCAGTAAAAGGACTAGCGGGGGGACCTACGAGCAGTACTTC.